The 26 T cell receptor beta chains presented below share a single source sample, sequenced in a study of CD8 T cells in Susac syndrome (dated by TCRdb to about 2019). Library prep was done by the immunoSEQ multiplex PCR assay. RNA was extracted using the RNeasy kit, and roughly 0.5 to 1 microgram was reverse transcribed with random hexamers. Through fastp at Q25 and MiXCR, TCRdb rebuilt clones from the public reads, retaining in-frame beta chains. Here each entry gathers all rows of one CDR3 protein and keeps the most common genes and DNA. The table for this sample lists 150,000 to 200,000 distinct CDR3 sequences; 90% to 95% of them were counted only once. The biggest ten clones account for approximately 0.09% of the sample. Material for sequencing was CD4+ T cells from PBMCs. These receptors all stem from a human donor with multiple sclerosis.

V is TRBV9 and J is TRBJ2-1, with D perhaps matching TRBD1 (6 bases). The V and J ends lost 2 bases and 1 base respectively, with 13 bases between them. CDR1 and CDR2 from the germline V gene are SGDLS and YYNGEE. The CDR3 spans 16 residues. The CDR3 DNA is TGTGCCAGCAGCGTTTCAGGACAGCGTTCCTACAATGAGCAGTTCTTC. Its protein is CASSVSGQRSYNEQFF.

The chain recombines TRBV5-6 with TRBJ1-1; TRBD1 matches at 7 bases. The CDR3 consists of 14 residues. Germline CDR1 is SGHDT and CDR2 is YYEEEE. V lost 0 bases, J lost 5 bases, and 4 bases stayed unmatched. CDR3 loop: CASSLVQGGTEAFF. In DNA, the CDR3 is TGTGCCAGCAGCTTGGTTCAGGGGGGGACTGAAGCTTTCTTT.

The chain is built from TRBV6-1 and TRBJ2-7; 11 bases line up with TRBD2. The CDR3 is 14 amino acids. Germline CDR1 and CDR2: MNHNS and SASEGT. Losses at the gene ends were 6 bases for V and 3 bases for J; bases not matched to a gene: 4. CDR3 nucleotides: TGTGCCAGCAGCCTAGCGGGGGGCTTCTACGAGCAGTACTTC. Protein: CASSLAGGFYEQYF.

The chain carries TRBV2 and TRBJ2-1; 7 nucleotides align to TRBD1. J was trimmed by 0 bases and V by 9 bases; bases with no gene match: 5. The CDR3 sequence is 14 residues long. CDR1 SNHLY and CDR2 FYNNEI come from the germline V gene. CDR3 sequence (DNA): TGTGCCAGTAGACAGGGAAGCTCCTACAATGAGCAGTTCTTC. Translation gives CASRQGSSYNEQFF.

DNA of the CDR3: TGCAGTGCTAAGGACAGACAACTACAAGAGACCCAGTACTTC. It encodes CSAKDRQLQETQYF. This chain connects TRBV20-1 to TRBJ2-5; a weak D match, TRBD1 (6 bases). The CDR3 runs to 14 residues. Germline CDR1 reads DFQATT; CDR2 reads SNEGSKA (reference sequence). The germline V and J ends were trimmed by 4 bases and 2 bases, with 14 bases remaining between them.

The chain couples TRBV7-8 to TRBJ2-2; 9 bases are shared with TRBD1. Germline trimming cut 5 bases from V and 6 bases from J; bases unmatched to any gene: 7. The CDR3 is 15 amino acids. CDR1 SGHVS and CDR2 FQNEAQ come from the germline V gene. The CDR3 bases are TGTGCCAGCAGCGCGAGGACAGGGGCCCCCGGGGAGCTGTTTTTT. Protein sequence: CASSARTGAPGELFF.

The chain couples TRBV30 to TRBJ2-2, with 7 bases lining up with TRBD2. CDR1 and CDR2 from the germline V gene are GTSNPN and SVGIG (reference sequence). CDR3 size: 16 residues. V shed 4 bases, J shed 6 bases, and the junction held 14 bases outside the gene matches. The CDR3 DNA reads as TGTGCCTGGAAGCGGGAAGGCGTTAAGGGATCCGGGGAGCTGTTTTTT. Its translation is CAWKREGVKGSGELFF.

The chain uses TRBV12-3 or TRBV12-4 and TRBJ1-5; a possible D gene is TRBD1 (5 bases). The CDR3 is 14 amino acids. Trimming shortened V by 2 bases and J by 9 bases, and 14 bases separated the two germline ends. CDR3 residues: CASSLRGSLGPQHF. The CDR3 DNA is TGTGCCAGCAGTTTAAGGGGTTCCCTCGGGCCCCAGCATTTT.

This clonotype was detected only once. The gene calls are TRBV12-3 or TRBV12-4 and TRBJ1-6; D ambiguous. The V gene lost 7 bases and the J gene lost 2 bases, with 12 bases spanning the gap. The CDR3 is made up of 15 amino acids. CDR3 residues: CASTPGGTYNSPLHF. CDR3 bases: TGTGCCAGCACCCCCGGTGGGACCTATAATTCACCCCTCCACTTT.

The chain uses TRBV12-3 or TRBV12-4 and TRBJ2-7, with D hard to call. CDR3 length: 13 residues. V dropped 3 bases and J dropped 4 bases, with 10 bases sitting between them. The CDR3 DNA reads as TGTGCCAGCAGTTTCAGTCAGACTTACGAGCAGTACTTC. It yields the protein CASSFSQTYEQYF.

The CDR3 DNA reads TGTGCCAGCAGAAAGACTAGCGGGGGGTCCCAAAACATTCAGTACTTC. This gives the protein CASRKTSGGSQNIQYF. The chain has TRBV12-3 or TRBV12-4 and TRBJ2-4, with 13 bases identical to TRBD2. After removal of 6 bases from V and 5 bases from J, the junction contained 7 bases not matched to a gene. This CDR3 region has 16 residues.

The chain is built from TRBV5-1 and TRBJ2-7; no clear D gene. The germline CDR1 and CDR2 sequences are SGHRS and YFSETQ. V lost 0 bases and J 3 bases, leaving 7 bases between the germline ends. The length of the CDR3 is 13 residues. CDR3 loop: CASSLEQRYEQYF. CDR3 nucleotides: TGCGCCAGCAGCTTGGAACAGCGCTACGAGCAGTACTTC.

This chain links TRBV9 with TRBJ2-4; weak D call: TRBD1 (6 bases). This CDR3 contains 19 residues. CDR1 is SGDLS, CDR2 YYNGEE, per germline. V was trimmed by 4 bases and J by 0 bases, leaving 23 bases between them. The CDR3 region has the DNA TGTGCCAGCAGCCCCTATTCCGGGACACACGGCCTAGCCAAAAACATTCAGTACTTC. It codes for CASSPYSGTHGLAKNIQYF.

Here the CDR3 reads CASSQEAGRETQYF. For the CDR3, the DNA is TGTGCCAGCAGCCAAGAGGCAGGACGAGAGACCCAGTACTTC. The rearrangement joins TRBV3-1 to TRBJ2-5; the D is unclear. V shed 0 bases and J shed 4 bases, with 9 bases lying between them. The CDR3 is made up of 14 amino acids. CDR1 LGHDT and CDR2 YNNKEL come from the germline V gene (reference sequence).

This chain links TRBV6-2 or TRBV6-3 with TRBJ1-5; 7 bases are a match to TRBD1. Trimming at V came to 3 bases and at J to 1 base, leaving 9 bases not matched to a gene. The CDR3 is made up of 17 amino acids. Per the germline V gene, CDR1 is MNHEY and CDR2 is SVGEGT. Here the CDR3 reads CASSYPSTGVSNQPQHF. The CDR3 bases are TGTGCCAGCAGTTATCCTTCTACAGGGGTCAGCAATCAGCCCCAGCATTTT.

The rearrangement uses TRBV2 and TRBJ2-7, with no clear D. Trimming removed 3 bases at V and 4 bases at J, with 7 bases between. Germline-derived CDR1 and CDR2 are SNHLY and FYNNEI. The CDR3 runs 12 residues. CDR3 region: CASSDLGYEQYF. DNA for the CDR3: TGTGCCAGCAGTGATCTGGGATACGAGCAGTACTTC. Variable domain in full (rest from reference TRBV2 and TRBJ2-7): EPEVTQTPSHQVTQMGQEVILRCVPISNHLYFYWYRQILGQKVEFLVSFYNNEISEKSEIFDDQFSVERPDGSNFTLKIRSTKLEDSAMYFCASSDLGYEQYFGPGTRLTVT.

This clonotype has just one count. The V gene is TRBV9, the J gene TRBJ2-3; a weak D match, TRBD2 (6 bases). The germline CDR1 and CDR2 sequences are SGDLS and YYNGEE. V was cut by 7 bases and J by 8 bases, with 8 bases left in between. CDR3 length equals 10 residues. CDR3 coding DNA: TGTGCCAGCGGGGAGGCTACGCAGTATTTT. It is translated as CASGEATQYF.

The chain links TRBV2 to TRBJ1-1; D is unclear. This CDR3 has 13 amino acids. Trimming stripped 7 bases from V and 2 bases from J, with 11 bases between. Germline V gene data show CDR1 as SNHLY and CDR2 as FYNNEI. The CDR3 loop reads CASTADPNTEAFF. For the CDR3, the DNA is TGTGCCAGCACCGCTGACCCAAACACTGAAGCTTTCTTT.

The chain recombines TRBV7-8 with TRBJ2-7; 8 bases map to TRBD1. Germline-derived CDR1 and CDR2 are SGHVS and FQNEAQ. Trimming cost V 0 bases and J 1 base; bases outside gene matches: 2. The CDR3 has 15 residues. Here the CDR3 reads CASSLAGTGSYEQYF. In DNA form, the CDR3 reads TGTGCCAGCAGCTTAGCCGGGACAGGATCCTACGAGCAGTACTTC.

J is TRBJ1-5 and V is TRBV20-1, with D hard to call. CDR3 length: 12 amino acids. Germline V gene data show CDR1 as DFQATT and CDR2 as SNEGSKA (reference sequence). The V gene lost 6 bases and the J gene lost 2 bases, with 8 bases spanning the gap. The CDR3 DNA follows: TGCAGTGCGGTCCAAGGCAATCAGCCCCAGCATTTT. Its translation: CSAVQGNQPQHF.

This clonotype was seen only once. The chain is built from TRBV9 and TRBJ2-1; 7 nucleotides agree with TRBD2. CDR1 is SGDLS and CDR2 is YYNGEE in the germline V gene. This CDR3 contains 15 residues. The J segment lost 5 bases and the V segment lost 2 bases, leaving 7 bases of the junction unmatched. The CDR3 sequence is CASSVGGSRDNEQFF. CDR3 coding DNA: TGTGCCAGCAGCGTGGGCGGGAGTAGGGACAATGAGCAGTTCTTC.

The CDR3 loop reads CASNFGTGGTDTQYF. The DNA for the CDR3 is TGTGCCAGCAACTTCGGGACAGGGGGGACAGATACGCAGTATTTT. The chain couples TRBV12-3 or TRBV12-4 to TRBJ2-3, with 11 bases fitting TRBD1. Germline trimming cut 7 bases from V and 3 bases from J; bases unmatched to any gene: 6. This CDR3 is built from 15 residues.

The chain has TRBV5-6 and TRBJ2-7; maybe TRBD2 (5 bases). The CDR3 contains 15 residues. Germline CDR1 is SGHDT and CDR2 is YYEEEE. V was clipped by 4 bases and J by 0 bases, with 14 bases between them. For the CDR3, the DNA is TGTGCCAGCAGCGGCCTAACGGGGAGCTCCTACGAGCAGTACTTC. It yields the protein CASSGLTGSSYEQYF. The entire variable domain, with the rest obtained from reference TRBV5-6 and TRBJ2-7, is as follows: DAGVTQSPTHLIKTRGQQVTLRCSPKSGHDTVSWYQQALGQGPQFIFQYYEEEERQRGNFPDRFSGHQFPNYSSELNVNALLLGDSALYLCASSGLTGSSYEQYFGPGTRLTVT.

This clonotype is a singleton in its sample. CDR3 DNA sequence: TGTGCCAGCAGGGGGACAGGGCGCGGAAACACCATATATTTT. Amino acids: CASRGTGRGNTIYF. The chain has TRBV27 and TRBJ1-3, with 9 bases that match TRBD1. The germline gives CDR1 MNHEY, CDR2 SMNVEV (reference sequence). The CDR3 is made up of 14 amino acids. V was clipped by 6 bases and J by 4 bases; unmatched bases: 4.

The chain recombines TRBV30 with TRBJ2-7; either TRBD1 or TRBD2 may supply D (5 bases each). The V end was cut by 0 bases, the J end by 4 bases, with 31 bases between. Per the germline V gene, CDR1 is GTSNPN and CDR2 is SVGIG (reference sequence). The CDR3 totals 20 residues. CDR3 sequence reads: CAWSVLASPLRSGGGYEQYF. In DNA form, the CDR3 reads TGTGCCTGGAGTGTACTGGCTAGTCCACTGAGGAGTGGTGGGGGTTACGAGCAGTACTTC.

The chain recombines TRBV12-3 or TRBV12-4 with TRBJ2-3; the D gene is possibly TRBD2 (6 bases). The CDR3 covers 13 residues. Trimming cost V 3 bases and J 5 bases, with 9 bases left between them. The CDR3 DNA follows: TGTGCCAGCAGTTTCCGGCGGGGAGATACGCAGTATTTT. Residues: CASSFRRGDTQYF.